The rows below give T cell receptor beta chains drawn from one sample of a study of response to subunit inactivated influenza vaccine. Using its own MiXCR run on the RT-PCR reads, TCRdb lists one record per CDR3 protein. The sample carries around 490,000 distinct CDR3 sequences, roughly 8.2% recorded once. Source: PBMCs from blood, taken less than 30 months after vaccination. These receptors were obtained from a man in his fifties or sixties who received an inactivated influenza vaccine. Each CDR3 is given with its conserved first and last residue. A D gene is named only where the DNA matches it firmly. Clone sizes are given selectively: once, few, many, or a class where the clone is expanded.

CDR3: CASSLALGTSGDNEQFF
DNA: TGCGCCAGCAGCTTGGCCCTAGGGACTAGCGGGGACAATGAGCAGTTCTTC
J: TRBJ2-1
D: TRBD2
size: few
V: TRBV5-1
length: 17

CDR3: CSVEDRGRPYEQYF
DNA: TGCAGCGTTGAAGATCGGGGGCGGCCCTACGAGCAGTACTTC
J: TRBJ2-7
D: NA
size: many
V: TRBV29-1
length: 14

CDR3: CASSYERGAYNEQFF
DNA: TGTGCCAGCAGTTACGAGCGGGGGGCCTACAATGAGCAGTTCTTC
J: TRBJ2-1
D: TRBD2
size: NA
V: TRBV6-5
length: 15

CDR3: CASSLSGTISYNEQFF
DNA: TGTGCCAGCAGTTTAAGCGGGACCATCTCCTACAATGAGCAGTTCTTC
J: TRBJ2-1
D: TRBD2
size: many
V: TRBV12-3/TRBV12-4
length: 16

CDR3: CSVFRGQGGEQYF
DNA: TGCAGCGTTTTTAGGGGACAGGGAGGCGAGCAGTACTTC
J: TRBJ2-7
D: TRBD1
size: NA
V: TRBV29-1
length: 13

CDR3: CAISEMGSSTDTQYF
DNA: TGTGCCATCAGTGAAATGGGGTCTAGCACAGATACGCAGTATTTT
J: TRBJ2-3
D: NA
size: many
V: TRBV10-3
length: 15

CDR3: CASSQRVEKLFF
DNA: TGTGCCAGCAGCCAACGGGTTGAAAAACTGTTTTTT
J: TRBJ1-4
D: NA
size: many
V: TRBV16
length: 12

CDR3: CSARALASGNYEQYF
DNA: TGCAGTGCTAGAGCATTGGCTAGCGGAAACTACGAGCAGTACTTC
J: TRBJ2-7
D: TRBD2
size: few
V: TRBV20-1
length: 15

CDR3: CASSHRDHGTYEQYF
DNA: TGTGCCAGCAGCCATCGGGACCACGGTACCTACGAGCAGTACTTC
J: TRBJ2-7
D: NA
size: few
V: TRBV7-9
length: 15

CDR3: CASSYQQGNDEQYF
DNA: TGTGCCAGCAGTTACCAACAGGGCAACGACGAGCAGTACTTC
J: TRBJ2-7
D: NA
size: NA
V: TRBV6-5
length: 14

CDR3: CASSQVGGPNTGELFF
DNA: TGTGCCAGCAGCCAAGTAGGGGGCCCGAACACCGGGGAGCTGTTTTTT
J: TRBJ2-2
D: TRBD1
size: few
V: TRBV4-2
length: 16

CDR3: CASSAKKQYF
DNA: TGTGCCAGCAGCGCTAAAAAGCAGTACTTC
J: TRBJ2-7
D: NA
size: few
V: TRBV28
length: 10

CDR3: CSVAPGHPYEQYF
DNA: TGCAGCGTCGCTCCGGGACACCCCTACGAGCAGTACTTC
J: TRBJ2-7
D: NA
size: NA
V: TRBV29-1
length: 13

CDR3: CASSQENRVNEQFF
DNA: TGCGCCAGCAGCCAAGAAAACAGGGTCAATGAGCAGTTCTTC
J: TRBJ2-1
D: NA
size: many
V: TRBV4-3
length: 14

CDR3: CSVELAGLSYNEQFF
DNA: TGCAGCGTTGAACTGGCGGGACTCTCCTACAATGAGCAGTTCTTC
J: TRBJ2-1
D: NA
size: NA
V: TRBV29-1
length: 15

CDR3: CASSLAGGEYGYTF
DNA: TGCGCCAGCAGCTTGGCAGGGGGGGAGTATGGCTACACCTTC
J: TRBJ1-2
D: TRBD1
size: few
V: TRBV5-1
length: 14

CDR3: CASSSYLNTEAFF
DNA: TGTGCCAGCAGTTCCTACTTGAACACTGAAGCTTTCTTT
J: TRBJ1-1
D: NA
size: many
V: TRBV12-3/TRBV12-4
length: 13

CDR3: CASSLEGTAYGYTF
DNA: TGTGCCAGCAGTTTAGAGGGGACGGCTTATGGCTACACCTTC
J: TRBJ1-2
D: NA
size: many
V: TRBV12-3/TRBV12-4
length: 14

CDR3: CASSNGFNSPLHF
DNA: TGTGCCAGCAGCAACGGCTTTAATTCACCCCTCCACTTT
J: TRBJ1-6
D: NA
size: few
V: TRBV4-2
length: 13

CDR3: CAIKDQRKDTQYF
DNA: TGTGCCATCAAGGACCAGCGAAAAGATACGCAGTATTTT
J: TRBJ2-3
D: NA
size: many
V: TRBV10-3
length: 13

CDR3: CASSDSVQYSGYNEQFF
DNA: TGTGCCAGCAGTGACTCCGTACAGTATTCTGGCTACAATGAGCAGTTCTTC
J: TRBJ2-1
D: NA
size: NA
V: TRBV25-1
length: 17

CDR3: CASSVAGDSTDTQYF
DNA: TGTGCCAGCAGCGTAGCTGGCGATAGCACAGATACGCAGTATTTT
J: TRBJ2-3
D: NA
size: many
V: TRBV9
length: 15

CDR3: CASSLGWPSGAYNEQFF
DNA: TGCGCCAGCAGCTTGGGATGGCCTAGCGGGGCCTACAATGAGCAGTTCTTC
J: TRBJ2-1
D: TRBD2
size: few
V: TRBV5-1
length: 17

CDR3: CATDLRPAGNEQFF
DNA: TGTGCCACCGACCTTCGACCCGCCGGGAATGAGCAGTTCTTC
J: TRBJ2-1
D: NA
size: many
V: TRBV5-5
length: 14

CDR3: CAWGGGGNTEAFF
DNA: TGTGCCTGGGGGGGTGGGGGGAACACTGAAGCTTTCTTT
J: TRBJ1-1
D: NA
size: NA
V: TRBV30
length: 13

CDR3: CASSGGLIQPQHF
DNA: TGTGCCAGCAGTGGAGGCTTAATTCAGCCCCAGCATTTT
J: TRBJ1-5
D: NA
size: NA
V: TRBV6-1
length: 13

CDR3: CASSQDTQRNQPQHF
DNA: TGTGCCAGCAGCCAAGACACACAGCGGAATCAGCCCCAGCATTTT
J: TRBJ1-5
D: NA
size: many
V: TRBV4-2
length: 15

CDR3: CASSSGFEQFF
DNA: TGTGCCAGCAGCTCCGGATTTGAGCAGTTCTTC
J: TRBJ2-1
D: NA
size: few
V: TRBV11-2
length: 11

CDR3: CASSPKYQETQYF
DNA: TGTGCCAGCAGCCCCAAGTACCAAGAGACCCAGTACTTC
J: TRBJ2-5
D: NA
size: few
V: TRBV27
length: 13

CDR3: CASAATSNEQFF
DNA: TGTGCCAGCGCAGCGACTAGTAATGAGCAGTTCTTC
J: TRBJ2-1
D: NA
size: many
V: TRBV6-2/TRBV6-3
length: 12

CDR3: CSAQGAGVTGELFF
DNA: TGCAGTGCCCAAGGCGCAGGCGTGACCGGGGAGCTGTTTTTT
J: TRBJ2-2
D: NA
size: NA
V: TRBV20-1
length: 14

CDR3: CASSMSGLNQPQHF
DNA: TGTGCCAGCTCAATGTCGGGGTTAAATCAGCCCCAGCATTTT
J: TRBJ1-5
D: NA
size: NA
V: TRBV18
length: 14

CDR3: CASSLEVTGELFF
DNA: TGTGCCAGCAGTTTAGAGGTCACCGGGGAGCTGTTTTTT
J: TRBJ2-2
D: NA
size: many
V: TRBV27
length: 13

CDR3: CASSSPRGGGDYGYTF
DNA: TGTGCCAGTAGTTCCCCCCGAGGGGGAGGGGACTACGGCTACACCTTC
J: TRBJ1-2
D: NA
size: NA
V: TRBV19
length: 16

CDR3: CASRTSGVGTQYF
DNA: TGTGCCAGCAGGACTAGCGGTGTGGGGACCCAGTACTTC
J: TRBJ2-5
D: TRBD2
size: many
V: TRBV14
length: 13

CDR3: CASSSAGVYEQYF
DNA: TGTGCCAGCAGTTCGGCAGGGGTCTACGAGCAGTACTTC
J: TRBJ2-7
D: NA
size: many
V: TRBV12-3/TRBV12-4
length: 13

CDR3: CASSLLGNGETQYF
DNA: TGTGCCAGCAGTTTATTGGGTAATGGGGAGACCCAGTACTTC
J: TRBJ2-5
D: NA
size: NA
V: TRBV27
length: 14

CDR3: CATSRDLISGGSDEQFF
DNA: TGTGCCACCAGCAGAGATTTAATCAGCGGGGGTAGCGATGAGCAGTTCTTC
J: TRBJ2-1
D: TRBD2
size: few
V: TRBV15
length: 17

CDR3: CASSYGDSGRAFNEQFF
DNA: TGTGCCAGCAGTTACGGGGATAGCGGGAGGGCCTTCAATGAGCAGTTCTTC
J: TRBJ2-1
D: TRBD2
size: few
V: TRBV6-5
length: 17

CDR3: CAISDPSRVYEQYF
DNA: TGTGCCATCAGTGACCCTTCTCGGGTCTACGAGCAGTACTTC
J: TRBJ2-7
D: NA
size: NA
V: TRBV10-3
length: 14

CDR3: CASSELGGSEAFF
DNA: TGTGCCAGCAGTGAATTAGGGGGTTCTGAAGCTTTCTTT
J: TRBJ1-1
D: NA
size: few
V: TRBV25-1
length: 13

CDR3: CSARIDGRGTEAFF
DNA: TGCAGTGCTAGAATAGATGGGAGGGGGACTGAAGCTTTCTTT
J: TRBJ1-1
D: NA
size: few
V: TRBV20-1
length: 14

CDR3: CASSLAGGRVKNIQYF
DNA: TGTGCCAGCAGCTTAGCGGGCGGGAGAGTAAAAAACATTCAGTACTTC
J: TRBJ2-4
D: TRBD2
size: few
V: TRBV7-2
length: 16

CDR3: CASSSPRTGAYYEQYF
DNA: TGTGCCAGCAGCTCCCCAAGGACAGGGGCTTACTACGAGCAGTACTTC
J: TRBJ2-7
D: TRBD1
size: NA
V: TRBV11-2
length: 16

CDR3: CASSFLGQASVETQYF
DNA: TGTGCCAGCAGCTTCCTTGGACAGGCGAGTGTAGAGACCCAGTACTTC
J: TRBJ2-5
D: TRBD1
size: NA
V: TRBV7-6
length: 16

CDR3: CASSQVVNTGLAGEQFF
DNA: TGTGCCAGCAGCCAAGTTGTCAATACGGGACTAGCCGGTGAGCAGTTCTTC
J: TRBJ2-1
D: TRBD2
size: NA
V: TRBV4-2
length: 17

CDR3: CGAGSTTYEQYF
DNA: TGTGGGGCCGGTTCCACCACCTACGAGCAGTACTTC
J: TRBJ2-7
D: NA
size: NA
V: TRBV28
length: 12

CDR3: CASSQAHTDTQYF
DNA: TGTGCCAGCAGCCAAGCCCACACAGATACGCAGTATTTT
J: TRBJ2-3
D: NA
size: NA
V: TRBV4-2
length: 13

CDR3: CASSLLSEGGDYGYTF
DNA: TGTGCCAGCAGTTTATTGAGTGAGGGGGGCGACTATGGCTACACCTTC
J: TRBJ1-2
D: NA
size: few
V: TRBV28
length: 16

CDR3: CASNLGLATQYF
DNA: TGTGCCAGCAACCTAGGACTAGCTACGCAGTATTTT
J: TRBJ2-3
D: TRBD2
size: many
V: TRBV5-5
length: 12

CDR3: CASNGQPNTEAFF
DNA: TGTGCCAGCAATGGCCAGCCGAACACTGAAGCTTTCTTT
J: TRBJ1-1
D: NA
size: many
V: TRBV5-1
length: 13

CDR3: CASSRTTPGTGELFF
DNA: TGTGCCAGCAGCCGTACAACTCCGGGCACCGGGGAGCTGTTTTTT
J: TRBJ2-2
D: NA
size: few
V: TRBV7-9
length: 15

CDR3: CASSRPGADTQYF
DNA: TGTGCCAGCAGCAGGCCGGGGGCAGATACGCAGTATTTT
J: TRBJ2-3
D: NA
size: few
V: TRBV28
length: 13

CDR3: CASSLRPSGNNEQFF
DNA: TGTGCCAGCAGCTTAAGGCCTAGCGGGAACAATGAGCAGTTCTTC
J: TRBJ2-1
D: TRBD2
size: NA
V: TRBV7-3
length: 15

CDR3: CASSFGPPGSNQPQHF
DNA: TGTGCCAGCAGTTTTGGGCCACCGGGTAGCAATCAGCCCCAGCATTTT
J: TRBJ1-5
D: NA
size: NA
V: TRBV6-5
length: 16

CDR3: CSASGRAGYEQYF
DNA: TGCAGTGCTAGCGGGAGGGCCGGGTACGAGCAGTACTTC
J: TRBJ2-7
D: TRBD2
size: NA
V: TRBV20-1
length: 13

CDR3: CACPGRASSYNSPLHF
DNA: TGTGCCTGCCCTGGCAGGGCGAGCTCCTATAATTCACCCCTCCACTTT
J: TRBJ1-6
D: NA
size: few
V: TRBV30
length: 16

CDR3: CASSLTRDFETQYF
DNA: TGTGCCAGCAGCTTAACACGGGACTTCGAGACCCAGTACTTC
J: TRBJ2-5
D: NA
size: few
V: TRBV7-2
length: 14

CDR3: CASTGTGVNTEAFF
DNA: TGTGCCAGCACCGGGACAGGAGTGAACACTGAAGCTTTCTTT
J: TRBJ1-1
D: TRBD1
size: many
V: TRBV27
length: 14